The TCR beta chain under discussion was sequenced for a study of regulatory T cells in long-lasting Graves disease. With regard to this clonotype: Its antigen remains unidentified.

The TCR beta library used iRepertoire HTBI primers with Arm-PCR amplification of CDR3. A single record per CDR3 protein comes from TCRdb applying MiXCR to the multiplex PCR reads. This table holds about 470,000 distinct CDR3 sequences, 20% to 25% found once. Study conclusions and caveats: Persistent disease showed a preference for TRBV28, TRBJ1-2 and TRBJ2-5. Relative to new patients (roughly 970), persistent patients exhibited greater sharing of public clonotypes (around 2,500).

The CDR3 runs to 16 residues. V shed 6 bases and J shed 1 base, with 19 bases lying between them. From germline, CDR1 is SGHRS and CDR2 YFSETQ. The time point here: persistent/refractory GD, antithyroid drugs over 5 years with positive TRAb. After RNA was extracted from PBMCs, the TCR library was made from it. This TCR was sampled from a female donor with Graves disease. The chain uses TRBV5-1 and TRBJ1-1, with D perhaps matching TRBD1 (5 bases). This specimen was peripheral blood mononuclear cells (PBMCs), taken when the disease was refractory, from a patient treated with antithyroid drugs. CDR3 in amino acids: CASTWGDRTENTEAFF. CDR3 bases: TGCGCCAGCACCTGGGGGGACCGGACTGAGAACACTGAAGCTTTCTTT.